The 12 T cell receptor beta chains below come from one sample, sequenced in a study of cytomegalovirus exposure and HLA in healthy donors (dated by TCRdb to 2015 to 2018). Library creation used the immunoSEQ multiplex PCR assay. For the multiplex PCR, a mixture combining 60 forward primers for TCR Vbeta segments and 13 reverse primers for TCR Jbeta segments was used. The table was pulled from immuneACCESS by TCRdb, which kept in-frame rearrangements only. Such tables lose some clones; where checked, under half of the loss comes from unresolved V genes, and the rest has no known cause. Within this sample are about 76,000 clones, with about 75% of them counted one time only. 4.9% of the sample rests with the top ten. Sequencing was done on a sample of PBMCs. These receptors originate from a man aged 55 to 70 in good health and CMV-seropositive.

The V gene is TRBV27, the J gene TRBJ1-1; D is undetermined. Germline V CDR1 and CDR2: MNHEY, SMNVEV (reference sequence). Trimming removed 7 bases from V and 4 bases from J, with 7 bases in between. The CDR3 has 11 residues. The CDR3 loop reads CASITGTEAFF. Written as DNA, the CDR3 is TGTGCCAGCATTACGGGCACTGAAGCTTTCTTT.

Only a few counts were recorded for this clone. CDR3 DNA: TGTGCCAGCAGCGTGGGACTAGCGAGAGAGACCCAGTACTTC. Its protein is CASSVGLARETQYF. This chain uses TRBV11-2 with TRBJ2-5; 10 bases match TRBD2. The CDR3 is 14 residues long. CDR1 and CDR2 (germline): SGHAT, FQNNGV. Unmatched junction bases numbered 4, after V lost 5 bases and J lost 4 bases.

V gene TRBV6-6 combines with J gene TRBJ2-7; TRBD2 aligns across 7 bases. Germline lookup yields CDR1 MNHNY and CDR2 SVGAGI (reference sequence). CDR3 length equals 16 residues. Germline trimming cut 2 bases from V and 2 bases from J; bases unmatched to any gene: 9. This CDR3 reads CASSYAGVRETYEQYF. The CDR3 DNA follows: TGTGCCAGCAGTTACGCGGGAGTCAGGGAGACCTACGAGCAGTACTTC.

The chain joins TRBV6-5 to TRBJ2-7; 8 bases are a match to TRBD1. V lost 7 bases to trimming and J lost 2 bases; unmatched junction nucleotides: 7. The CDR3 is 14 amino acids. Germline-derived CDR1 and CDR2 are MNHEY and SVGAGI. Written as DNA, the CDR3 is TGTGCCAGCACGTGGGGGACAGGCGCCTACGAGCAGTACTTC. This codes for CASTWGTGAYEQYF.

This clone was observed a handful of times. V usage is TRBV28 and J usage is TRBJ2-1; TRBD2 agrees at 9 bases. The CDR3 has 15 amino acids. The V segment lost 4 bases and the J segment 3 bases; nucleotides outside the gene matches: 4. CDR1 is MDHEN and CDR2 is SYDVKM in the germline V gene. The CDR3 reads CASSYGLANYNEQFF. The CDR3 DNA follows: TGTGCCAGCAGTTATGGACTAGCGAACTACAATGAGCAGTTCTTC. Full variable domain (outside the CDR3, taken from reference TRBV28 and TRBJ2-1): DVKVTQSSRYLVKRTGEKVFLECVQDMDHENMFWYRQDPGLGLRLIYFSYDVKMKEKGDIPEGYSVSREKKERFSLILESASTNQTSMYLCASSYGLANYNEQFFGPGTRLTVL.

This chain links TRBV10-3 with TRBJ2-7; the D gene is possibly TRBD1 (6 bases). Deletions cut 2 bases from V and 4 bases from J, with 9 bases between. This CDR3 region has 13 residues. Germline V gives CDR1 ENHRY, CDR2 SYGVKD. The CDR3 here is CAISETTGYEQYF. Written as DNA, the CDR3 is TGTGCCATCAGTGAGACCACAGGGTACGAGCAGTACTTC.

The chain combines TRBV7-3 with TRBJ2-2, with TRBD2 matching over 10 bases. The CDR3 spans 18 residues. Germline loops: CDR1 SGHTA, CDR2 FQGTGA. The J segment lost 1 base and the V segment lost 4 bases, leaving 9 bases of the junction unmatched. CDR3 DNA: TGTGCCAGCAGCTCCTCCCCCGGGACTAGCGTGAACACCGGGGAGCTGTTTTTT. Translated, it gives CASSSSPGTSVNTGELFF.

The CDR3 sequence: CASRKGTTTDTQYF. In DNA, the CDR3 is TGCGCCAGCAGGAAAGGGACTACCACAGATACGCAGTATTTT. The chain employs TRBV5-1 and TRBJ2-3; 7 bases map to TRBD2. J gave up 2 bases and V 5 bases, and 5 bases lay outside the gene matches. In germline, CDR1 is SGHRS, CDR2 YFSETQ. The CDR3 consists of 14 residues.

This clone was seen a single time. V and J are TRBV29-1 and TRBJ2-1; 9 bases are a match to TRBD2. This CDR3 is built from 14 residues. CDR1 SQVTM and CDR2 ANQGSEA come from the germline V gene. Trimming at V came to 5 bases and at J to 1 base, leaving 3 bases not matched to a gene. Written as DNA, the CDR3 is TGCAGCGTTCACCTAGCGGGGTCCTACAATGAGCAGTTCTTC. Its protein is CSVHLAGSYNEQFF.

CDR3 region: CSVYRDTSSYEQYF. CDR3 nucleotide sequence: TGCAGCGTTTACCGGGACACTAGCTCCTACGAGCAGTACTTC. This rearrangement joins TRBV29-1 to TRBJ2-7, with D possibly matching TRBD1 (6 bases). The V end lost 5 bases, the J end lost 0 bases, and 14 bases lay between the germline ends. This CDR3 spans 14 amino acids. Germline V gives CDR1 SQVTM, CDR2 ANQGSEA.

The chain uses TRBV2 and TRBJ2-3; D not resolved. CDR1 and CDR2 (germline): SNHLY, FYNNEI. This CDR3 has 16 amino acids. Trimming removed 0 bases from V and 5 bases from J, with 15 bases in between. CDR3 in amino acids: CASSEALGAGLDTQYF. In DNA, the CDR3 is TGTGCCAGCAGTGAAGCACTCGGAGCCGGGTTAGATACGCAGTATTTT.

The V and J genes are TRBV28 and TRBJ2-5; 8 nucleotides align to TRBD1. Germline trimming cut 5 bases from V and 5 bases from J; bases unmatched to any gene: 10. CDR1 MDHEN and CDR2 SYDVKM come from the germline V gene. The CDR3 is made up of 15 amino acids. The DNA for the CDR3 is TGTGCCAGCAGTCATGACAGGGGACGGGCGGAGACCCAGTACTTC. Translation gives CASSHDRGRAETQYF.